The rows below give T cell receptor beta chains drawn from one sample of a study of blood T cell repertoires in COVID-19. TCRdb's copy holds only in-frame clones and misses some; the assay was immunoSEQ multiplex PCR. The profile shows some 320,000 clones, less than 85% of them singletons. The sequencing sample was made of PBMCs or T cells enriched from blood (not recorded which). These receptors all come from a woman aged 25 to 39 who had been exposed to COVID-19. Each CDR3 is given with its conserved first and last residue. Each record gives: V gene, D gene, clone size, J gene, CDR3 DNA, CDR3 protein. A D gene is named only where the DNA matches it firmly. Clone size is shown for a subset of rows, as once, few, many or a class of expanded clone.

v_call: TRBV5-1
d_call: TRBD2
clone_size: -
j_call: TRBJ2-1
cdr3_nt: TGCGCCAGCAGCTCCTTAATAGCGGGAGGGTCCCAGTTCTTC
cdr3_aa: CASSSLIAGGSQFF

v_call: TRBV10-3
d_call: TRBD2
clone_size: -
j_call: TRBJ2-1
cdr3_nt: TGTGCCATCAGGAGACTAGCGGGAGTAGACTCCTACAATGAGCAGTTCTTC
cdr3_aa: CAIRRLAGVDSYNEQFF

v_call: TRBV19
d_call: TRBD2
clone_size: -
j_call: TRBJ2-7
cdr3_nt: TGTGCCAGTAGCTTAACTAGCGGGAGGGCCCGGGAGCAGTACTTC
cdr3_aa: CASSLTSGRAREQYF

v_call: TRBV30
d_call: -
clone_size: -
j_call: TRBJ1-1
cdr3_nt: TGTGCCTGGAGCCACCCCGTTTTGGGGGGCACTGAAGCTTTCTTT
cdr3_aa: CAWSHPVLGGTEAFF

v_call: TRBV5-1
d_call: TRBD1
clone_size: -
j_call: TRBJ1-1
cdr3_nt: TGCGCCAGCAGCTTACAGGGGGTGAGGACTGAAGCTTTCTTT
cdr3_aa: CASSLQGVRTEAFF

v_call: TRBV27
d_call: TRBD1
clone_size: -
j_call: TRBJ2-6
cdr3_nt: TGTGCCAGCAGTTTACTAACAGGGGTTGGGGCCAACGTCCTGACTTTC
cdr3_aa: CASSLLTGVGANVLTF

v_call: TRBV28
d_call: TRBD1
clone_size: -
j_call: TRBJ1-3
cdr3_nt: TGTGCCAGCACCTGGGAGACAGGGTTCTCTGGAAACACCATATATTTT
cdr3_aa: CASTWETGFSGNTIYF

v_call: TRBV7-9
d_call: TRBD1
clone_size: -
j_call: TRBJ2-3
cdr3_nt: TGTGCCAGCTGTTCTTGGGCAGGGGGCTTTTGGGGGAACACAGATACGCAGTATTTT
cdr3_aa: CASCSWAGGFWGNTDTQYF

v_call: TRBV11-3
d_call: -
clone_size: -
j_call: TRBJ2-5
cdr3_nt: TGTGCCAGCAGCCGCATCAGGAACAGGGTTGAAGAGACCCAGTACTTC
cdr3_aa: CASSRIRNRVEETQYF

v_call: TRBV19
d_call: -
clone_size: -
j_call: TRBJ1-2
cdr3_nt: TGTGCCAGTAGCCAAATCGGGGGGGCGGACGCTGAGGGCACCTTC
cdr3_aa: CASSQIGGADAEGTF

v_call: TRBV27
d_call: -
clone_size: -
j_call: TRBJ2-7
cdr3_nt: TGTGCCAGTCAAAGGCGGGGGACAACCTACGAGCAGTACTTC
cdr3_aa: CASQRRGTTYEQYF

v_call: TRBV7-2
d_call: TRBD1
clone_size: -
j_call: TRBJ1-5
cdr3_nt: TGTGCCAGCAGCGGGACAGGGTCCGGCAATCAGCCCCAGCATTTT
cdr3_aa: CASSGTGSGNQPQHF

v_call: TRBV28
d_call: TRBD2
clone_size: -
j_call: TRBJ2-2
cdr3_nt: TGTGCCAGCAGTTTATTTCCCTCAGCGGGAGTGGGGGAGCTGTTTTTT
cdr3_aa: CASSLFPSAGVGELFF

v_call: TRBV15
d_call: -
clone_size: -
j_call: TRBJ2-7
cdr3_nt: TGTGCCACCAGCAGAGCACAGGGTTGGTACGGCCCCTACGAGCAGTACTTC
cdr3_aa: CATSRAQGWYGPYEQYF

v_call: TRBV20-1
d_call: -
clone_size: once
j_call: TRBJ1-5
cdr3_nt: TGCAGTGCCAGTCATCACTCCTATAGCAATCAGCCCCAGCATTTT
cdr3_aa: CSASHHSYSNQPQHF

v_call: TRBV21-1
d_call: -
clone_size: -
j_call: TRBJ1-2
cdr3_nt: TGTGCCAGCAGCAACTATAAAGGGAGGCAGAGGGGCTACACCTTC
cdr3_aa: CASSNYKGRQRGYTF

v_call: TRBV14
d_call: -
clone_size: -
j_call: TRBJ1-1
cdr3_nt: TGTGCCAGCAGGCCAGGAGGAAGGGTGAACACTGAAGCTTTCTTT
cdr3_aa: CASRPGGRVNTEAFF

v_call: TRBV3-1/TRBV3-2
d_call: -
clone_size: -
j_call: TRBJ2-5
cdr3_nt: TGTGCCAGCAGCCCTGAATCCAGGGGAGCAGAGACCCAGTACTTC
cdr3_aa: CASSPESRGAETQYF

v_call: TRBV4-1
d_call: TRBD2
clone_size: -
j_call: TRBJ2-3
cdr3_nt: TGCGCCAGCAGCCAAGAGCCCCCCGGTAGCGGGGCAGATACGCAGTATTTT
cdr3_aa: CASSQEPPGSGADTQYF

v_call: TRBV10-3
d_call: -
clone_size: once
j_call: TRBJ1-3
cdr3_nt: TGTGCCTTCAGTTCGGGTCAGAGCTCTGGAAACACCATATATTTT
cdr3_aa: CAFSSGQSSGNTIYF

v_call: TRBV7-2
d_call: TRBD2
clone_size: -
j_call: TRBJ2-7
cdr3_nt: TGTGCCAGCAGCTTAGCGGGCAATCTAGCGGGGGTTAGCTACGAGCAGTACTTC
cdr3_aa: CASSLAGNLAGVSYEQYF

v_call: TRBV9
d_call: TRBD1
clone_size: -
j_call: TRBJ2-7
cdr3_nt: TGTGCCAGCAGCCCGGGGGACAGGGCCTTCTACGAGCAGTACTTC
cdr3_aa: CASSPGDRAFYEQYF

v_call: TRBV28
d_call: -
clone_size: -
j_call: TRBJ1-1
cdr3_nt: TGTGCCAGTGAGATGTTAACTGAAGCTTTCTTT
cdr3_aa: CASEMLTEAFF

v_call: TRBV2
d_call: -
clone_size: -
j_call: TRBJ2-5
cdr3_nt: TGTGCCAGCAGTGACAGCGGGACCCAGTACTTC
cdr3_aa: CASSDSGTQYF

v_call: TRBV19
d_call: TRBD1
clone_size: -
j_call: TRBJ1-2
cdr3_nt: TGTGCCAGCGGCCCGGGACAGGGCGGTGTCTATGGCTACACCTTC
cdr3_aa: CASGPGQGGVYGYTF

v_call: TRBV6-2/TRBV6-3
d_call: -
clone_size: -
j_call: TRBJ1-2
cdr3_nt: TGTGCCAGCAGTTACCGTTCCCCTTATGGCTACACCTTC
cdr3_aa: CASSYRSPYGYTF

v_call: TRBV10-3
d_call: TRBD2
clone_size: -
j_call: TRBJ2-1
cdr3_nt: TGTGCCATCAGCTTCCAGGGAGCCACTAGCGTAGAGCAGTTCTTC
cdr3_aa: CAISFQGATSVEQFF

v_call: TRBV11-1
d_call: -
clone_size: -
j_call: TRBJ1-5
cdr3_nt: TGTGCCAGCAGCCTAGGACAGAATAGCAATCAGCCCCAGCATTTT
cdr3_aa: CASSLGQNSNQPQHF

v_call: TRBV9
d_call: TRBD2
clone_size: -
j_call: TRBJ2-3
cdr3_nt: TGTGCCAGCAGCGGCCCCGGGACTAGCGGGGGCCTAGAGGGCACAGATACGCAGTATTTT
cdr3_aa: CASSGPGTSGGLEGTDTQYF

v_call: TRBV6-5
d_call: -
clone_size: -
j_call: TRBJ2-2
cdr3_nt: TGTGCCAGCCACACCGGGACATCTAACACCGGGGAGCTGTTTTTT
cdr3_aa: CASHTGTSNTGELFF

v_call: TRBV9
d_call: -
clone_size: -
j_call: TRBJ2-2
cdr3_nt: TGTGCCAGCACTAATGAGGGACTCGTGGGCGGGGAGCTGTTTTTT
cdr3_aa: CASTNEGLVGGELFF